A single sample gave rise to the 4 T cell receptor beta chains below, sequenced in a study of CD8 T cells in ankylosing spondylitis. TCRdb independently ran MiXCR on the 5' RACE reads; one entry per CDR3 protein. The sample holds under 150,000 distinct CDR3 sequences, roughly 9% seen once. Input material: blood, either unsorted or a sorted T cell fraction (not recorded which). These TCRs come from a male donor with ankylosing spondylitis or in good health (not recorded which).

The chain employs TRBV7-3 and TRBJ2-7; TRBD2 agrees at 7 bases. Germline CDR1 reads SGHTA; CDR2 reads FQGTGA. The trim removed 3 bases at V and 2 bases at J, leaving 7 bases unmatched. CDR3 length: 15 amino acids. The CDR3 DNA reads TGTGCCAGCAGCTTCCGTGGCGGGAGCCCCTACGAGCAGTACTTC. Residues: CASSFRGGSPYEQYF.

The chain employs TRBV5-1 and TRBJ2-7, with 10 bases aligning to TRBD2. J lost 6 bases, V lost 0 bases, and 6 bases had no gene match. This CDR3 comprises 15 residues. Germline CDR1 reads SGHRS; CDR2 reads YFSETQ. CDR3 DNA sequence: TGCGCCAGCAGCTTGGCCTCTAGCGGGAGAATCGAGCAGTACTTC. Protein: CASSLASSGRIEQYF.

This clonotype was picked up a small number of times. V usage is TRBV2 and J usage is TRBJ2-7, with TRBD2 as a possible D gene (5 bases). Trimming removed 11 bases from V and 3 bases from J, with 14 bases in between. This CDR3 is built from 12 residues. Germline-derived CDR1 and CDR2 are SNHLY and FYNNEI. The CDR3 sequence: CAFAGRDYEQYF. The CDR3 DNA reads TGTGCCTTTGCGGGCCGCGACTACGAGCAGTACTTC.

This clonotype was counted a few times. The chain uses TRBV24-1 and TRBJ2-5; perhaps TRBD1 as D (6 bases). CDR3 size: 14 residues. V lost 2 bases and J lost 7, with 13 bases in between. Looked up from germline, CDR1 is KGHDR and CDR2 is SFDVKD. The CDR3 DNA reads as TGTGCCACCAGTGATTCCAGGGGATTGGGGACCCAGTACTTC. Protein product: CATSDSRGLGTQYF.